The 21 T cell receptor beta chains listed next were all sequenced from one sample in a study of cytomegalovirus exposure and HLA in healthy donors. In the PCR, 60 Vbeta and 13 Jbeta primers were used. The protocol was immunoSEQ multiplex PCR, while the TCRdb copy is restricted to in-frame clones and leaves out a portion. The sample gives approximately 290,000 clones, roughly 80% of which show up once; over 0.3% is in the top ten. Specimen: PBMCs. All receptors derive from a girl aged 2-10 years in good health and CMV-seronegative.

This chain's CDR3 is CASRNWTAAVTNTEAFF. CDR3 nucleotide sequence: TGTGCCAGCAGAAATTGGACAGCAGCGGTTACGAACACTGAAGCTTTCTTT. V is TRBV27 and J is TRBJ1-1; D perhaps matches TRBD1 (6 bases). The CDR3 has 17 amino acids. V lost 6 bases and J lost 1, with 21 bases in between. CDR1 MNHEY and CDR2 SMNVEV come from the germline V gene (reference sequence).

The rearrangement links TRBV7-8 to TRBJ2-3; unclear D gene. Germline V gene lookup returns CDR1 SGHVS and CDR2 FQNEAQ. The CDR3 consists of 16 residues. V was cut by 1 base and J by 0 bases, with 11 bases left in between. The CDR3 region has the DNA TGTGCCAGCAGCTTAGTTGGCCGGAGCAGCACAGATACGCAGTATTTT. Translated: CASSLVGRSSTDTQYF.

This chain connects TRBV5-6 to TRBJ1-4; 9 nucleotides agree with TRBD1. CDR3 length: 16 amino acids. The germline CDR1 and CDR2 sequences are SGHDT and YYEEEE. J lost 6 bases, V lost 2 bases, and 8 bases had no gene match. This CDR3 reads CASSLYRGRADEKLFF. The CDR3 nucleotides are TGTGCCAGCAGCTTATACAGGGGGCGCGCCGATGAAAAACTGTTTTTT.

The count of this clone is one. V is TRBV15 and J is TRBJ2-2; TRBD2 matches at 8 bases. Germline V lookup: CDR1 LNHNV, CDR2 YYDKDF (reference sequence). The CDR3 loop spans 18 amino acids. V shed 2 bases, J shed 3 bases, and the junction held 11 bases outside the gene matches. The CDR3 here is CATSRFLGGGPYTGELFF. In nucleotides, the CDR3 is TGTGCCACCAGCAGATTCCTCGGGGGGGGGCCTTACACCGGGGAGCTGTTTTTT.

The V gene is TRBV27, the J gene TRBJ1-4, with 8 bases that match TRBD1. CDR3 length equals 15 residues. The germline V gene has CDR1 MNHEY and CDR2 SMNVEV (reference sequence). V dropped 5 bases and J dropped 8; count of bases not matched to a gene: 10. CDR3 region: CASSPRDRPGEKLFF. The CDR3 region has the DNA TGTGCCAGCAGTCCCCGGGACAGGCCGGGCGAAAAACTGTTTTTT.

The V gene is TRBV30, the J gene TRBJ1-3, with D unclear. Germline assignment: CDR1 GTSNPN and CDR2 SVGIG (reference sequence). This CDR3 comprises 15 residues. V lost 1 base to trimming and J lost 4 bases, with 14 bases between them. The CDR3 reads CAWSASTRWGNTIYF. The CDR3 region has the DNA TGTGCCTGGAGTGCGTCGACTCGATGGGGAAACACCATATATTTT.

The chain couples TRBV29-1 to TRBJ2-7; the match to TRBD2 covers 9 bases. CDR3 length: 16 amino acids. V lost 3 bases, J lost 2 bases, and 11 bases stayed unmatched. CDR1 and CDR2 from the germline V gene are SQVTM and ANQGSEA. CDR3 residues: CSVEEKREAKTYEQYF. CDR3 nucleotide sequence: TGCAGCGTTGAGGAGAAGCGGGAGGCTAAGACCTACGAGCAGTACTTC.

This chain uses TRBV7-9 with TRBJ2-1, with TRBD2 identical over 11 bases. CDR1 is SEHNR and CDR2 is FQNEAQ in the germline V gene (reference sequence). This CDR3 spans 15 amino acids. V lost 1 base to trimming and J lost 8 bases; unmatched junction nucleotides: 4. The CDR3 DNA reads TGTGCCAGCAGCTTAGACCTAGCGGGGGGCCATGAGCAGTTCTTC. Translating gives CASSLDLAGGHEQFF.

This rearrangement joins TRBV9 to TRBJ2-1; D gene unclear. The germline V and J ends were trimmed by 4 bases and 4 bases, with 9 bases remaining between them. Germline V lookup: CDR1 SGDLS, CDR2 YYNGEE. The CDR3 has 13 residues. CDR3 nucleotides: TGTGCCAGCAGCCCCGGAGTTTACAATGAGCAGTTCTTC. It translates to CASSPGVYNEQFF.

V and J are TRBV15 and TRBJ1-4; 9 bases match TRBD1. This CDR3 spans 16 amino acids. V dropped 1 base and J dropped 8; count of bases not matched to a gene: 8. Germline V CDR1 and CDR2: LNHNV, YYDKDF (reference sequence). The CDR3 spells CATSRGLDRGEEKLFF. CDR3 in DNA: TGTGCCACCAGCAGAGGGCTGGACAGGGGAGAGGAAAAACTGTTTTTT.

The chain combines TRBV5-6 with TRBJ2-1; D not resolved. V shed 1 base and J shed 7 bases, with 9 bases lying between them. The CDR3 extends over 13 amino acids. Germline V CDR1 and CDR2: SGHDT, YYEEEE. The CDR3 DNA follows: TGTGCCAGCAGCTTGCAGATGTTGAATGAGCAGTTCTTC. Its protein product is CASSLQMLNEQFF. Variable domain in full (rest from reference TRBV5-6 and TRBJ2-1): DAGVTQSPTHLIKTRGQQVTLRCSPKSGHDTVSWYQQALGQGPQFIFQYYEEEERQRGNFPDRFSGHQFPNYSSELNVNALLLGDSALYLCASSLQMLNEQFFGPGTRLTVL.

V usage is TRBV28 and J usage is TRBJ1-2; TRBD1 agrees at 7 bases. Germline CDR1 is MDHEN and CDR2 is SYDVKM. Germline trimming cut 7 bases from V and 8 bases from J; bases unmatched to any gene: 10. The CDR3 has 13 amino acids. The CDR3 DNA sequence: TGTGCCAGCACCCCCCCAGGGGGGCTAGGCTACACCTTC. It translates to CASTPPGGLGYTF.

The V gene is TRBV5-1, the J gene TRBJ1-1; a weak D match, TRBD1 (6 bases). Germline loops: CDR1 SGHRS, CDR2 YFSETQ. This CDR3 is built from 14 residues. V gave up 1 base and J gave up 4 bases, with 11 bases separating them. This CDR3 is CASSLPGESTEAFF. CDR3 DNA: TGCGCCAGCAGCTTGCCAGGGGAGAGCACTGAAGCTTTCTTT.

The chain couples TRBV6-7 to TRBJ2-2; 13 bases agree with TRBD2. TRBV6-7 carries the ORF label, with uncertain function. The CDR3 covers 15 residues. Unmatched junction bases numbered 2, after V lost 2 bases and J lost 8 bases. The CDR3 sequence is CASSYGLAGDGELFF. In DNA, the CDR3 is TGTGCCAGCAGTTACGGACTAGCGGGAGATGGGGAGCTGTTTTTT.

This clone was observed a single time. The rearrangement links TRBV14 to TRBJ1-4; maybe TRBD1 (5 bases). V lost 4 bases and J lost 4, with 13 bases in between. CDR1 SGHDN and CDR2 FVKESK come from the germline V gene. The CDR3 is 15 residues long. The CDR3 DNA reads as TGTGCCAGCAGCCCCGGAAGACAGAGTAATGAAAAACTGTTTTTT. The encoded protein is CASSPGRQSNEKLFF.

V and J are TRBV9 and TRBJ2-6, with unresolved D. Germline lookup yields CDR1 SGDLS and CDR2 YYNGEE. This CDR3 is built from 15 residues. V dropped 5 bases and J dropped 2 bases, with 11 bases sitting between them. The CDR3 reads CASSVDLAGANVLTF. The CDR3, as DNA: TGTGCCAGCAGTGTTGACTTGGCTGGGGCCAACGTCCTGACTTTC.

V and J are TRBV10-2 and TRBJ1-6; D unresolved. V shed 2 bases and J shed 12 bases, with 5 bases lying between them. The CDR3 extends over 11 amino acids. CDR1 and CDR2 from the germline V gene are WSHSY and SAAADI. The CDR3 loop is CASSEGRPLHF. CDR3 bases: TGCGCCAGCAGTGAGGGTAGACCCCTCCACTTT.

CDR3 amino acids: CASSATGGPNRGYTF. The CDR3 nucleotides read TGTGCCAGCAGCGCCACAGGGGGCCCCAACCGAGGCTACACCTTC. The chain carries TRBV9 and TRBJ1-2, with 9 bases matching TRBD1. Unmatched junction bases numbered 11, after V lost 3 bases and J lost 8 bases. The CDR3 spans 15 residues. Germline V gene sequence: CDR1 SGDLS, CDR2 YYNGEE.

This clone showed up just a few times. V is TRBV28 and J is TRBJ2-7; 7 nucleotides match TRBD1. The ends lost 8 bases at V and 5 bases at J; junction bases unmatched: 3. Germline-derived CDR1 and CDR2 are MDHEN and SYDVKM. The CDR3 loop spans 11 amino acids. CDR3 in amino acids: CASRQGDEQYF. In DNA, the CDR3 is TGTGCCAGCCGACAGGGAGACGAGCAGTACTTC.

The chain employs TRBV5-1 and TRBJ2-6; no clear D gene. The V gene's germline CDR1 is SGHRS and CDR2 YFSETQ. The CDR3 has 15 residues. Trimming stripped 4 bases from V and 4 bases from J, with 12 bases between. CDR3 protein: CASSVTKFGANVLTF. The DNA of the CDR3 is TGCGCCAGCAGCGTTACTAAGTTCGGGGCCAACGTCCTGACTTTC.

The CDR3 here is CASSLHIAGRSYEQYF. Written as DNA, the CDR3 is TGTGCCAGCAGCCTTCATATAGCGGGACGCTCCTACGAGCAGTACTTC. The chain joins TRBV7-6 to TRBJ2-7; TRBD2 matches at 8 bases. The germline V gene encodes CDR1 SGHVS and CDR2 FNYEAQ. The CDR3 consists of 16 residues. V was pared by 5 bases and J by 0 bases, with 9 bases of the junction left unmatched.